This TCR beta chain was recovered during a study of blood T cell repertoires in COVID-19. Deletions cut 3 bases from V and 2 bases from J, with 15 bases between. CDR1 and CDR2 (germline): SGDLS, YYNGEE. The CDR3 is 15 residues long. Produced via immunoSEQ multiplex PCR; TCRdb's table is partial and in-frame only. The table lists about 190,000 clones, roughly 83% of them singletons. The specimen sequenced was PBMCs or T cells enriched from blood (not recorded which). This receptor was obtained from a woman aged 25 to 45 who had recovered from COVID-19. The chain links TRBV9 to TRBJ2-7; a possible D gene is TRBD2 (6 bases). The CDR3 DNA reads TGTGCCAGCAGCGCCGGCGGGACGAGGGCCTACGAGCAGTACGTC. Amino acid sequence: CASSAGGTRAYEQYV.